One T cell receptor beta chain is described in this entry. This clonotype appeared a few times. Its antigen is still unknown. No much larger clonotype is one base removed from it; base qualities were not supplied. The data were taken from a study of identical twins (dated by TCRdb to the mid-2010s). About the study as a whole: To test whether fetal clonotypes persist, the study used deep sequencing on TCR alpha and beta repertoires from monozygotic twins, unrelated adults of various ages, and cord blood. To rule out contamination, the twin experiments were replicated at different times with different library preparation protocols.

Study-level results and caveats: Recombination models systematically underestimated out-of-frame TCR alpha sharing in monozygotic twins but agreed with sharing between unrelated individuals. Compared with coincidental sharing between unrelated individuals, an excess of low generation-probability sequences was observed among out-of-frame TCR alpha sequences shared between twins. Abundant cord blood beta clonotypes had fewer insertions, young adult naive repertoires showed a similar but weaker trend, and memory repertoires showed no such trend. In beta out-of-frame sequences, excess twin sharing was weaker, because having fewer shared sequences lowered the signal-to-noise ratio. Invariant T cells such as MAIT and iNKT could partly confound zero-insertion analyses, although diverse VJ usage argued against such confounding for most clonotypes. Because the same donors could not be followed over many years, the conclusions depended on cross-sectional statistical analysis.

V gives up 10 bases and J gives up 9 bases, and the segment between their germline ends measures 18 bases. The CDR3, from cysteine to phenylalanine, totals 12 residues. Just the 36-base CDR3 DNA is kept, in frame starting at base 1. For CDR1 and CDR2, the germline V gene lists ENHRY and SYGVKD. Every donor was a healthy Caucasian. Three pairs of female monozygotic twins, all aged 18 to 29 years, made up the twin cohort. Positive isolation kits from Invitrogen were used to isolate CD4+ and CD8+ T cell populations. Library prep was done by 5' RACE. Sequencing relied on an Illumina HiSeq 2000. Template switching added a universal primer binding site, and the final cDNA carried a unique molecular identifier that allowed TCR cDNA molecules to be counted accurately. Specific primers in the conserved constant-segment region were used to synthesize first-strand cDNA for TCR alpha and beta chains. Each cDNA library was double barcoded, with a SMART-Mk sample barcode plus Illumina barcodes, to control for contamination. Two successive PCR steps introduced TruSeq adapter sequences along with Illumina sample barcodes. The Illumina HiSeq platform was used with custom primers to sequence TCR alpha and beta cDNA libraries. In the original analysis: MiGEC was used to process raw reads and extract unique molecular identifiers, and MiXCR was used to find CDR3 positions. For each individual, recombination models were inferred using an EM algorithm with the repgenHMM and IGoR tools. The analysis of shared clonotypes was done with the tcR package in R, with sharing normalized by the product of cloneset sizes. Out-of-frame nonproductive sequences were analyzed to study raw recombination free of thymic and clonal selection effects. The public reads were reanalyzed by TCRdb: fastp trimming at Q25, MiXCR alignment, in-frame beta chains only. Duplicate CDR3 protein sequences are folded into a single record with the most common DNA and genes. The V and J calls were determined by TCRdb, not by the authors. In this sample the table shows a few hundred thousand distinct CDR3 sequences, around 15% of which occur a single time. The ten biggest clones cover about 0.47% of the sample.

In addition, the sample was reused for a study of yellow fever vaccine responses in identical twins. From that second study: According to the authors, the vaccine-induced T cell response in identical twins seemed to be partly convergent and partly specific to each individual. In identical twins, the study followed T cell clones that responded to the vaccine with precision.

The V and J genes are TRBV10-3 and TRBJ2-5; a weak D assignment points to TRBD2 (6 bases agree). The source is a woman aged 18-29 years in good health. Sequenced: CD4+ T cells sorted from blood. The DNA reads TGTGCCAGCGGGACTCCTGGTGATGCCCAGTACTTC. Its protein reads: CASGTPGDAQYF.